This entry features one T cell receptor beta chain sequence. These data are taken from a study of OX40 agonist ivuxolimab in advanced cancers. Clones were read by immunoSEQ multiplex PCR, and TCRdb kept only the in-frame ones, dropping some. This table holds under 80,000 clones, around 83% found once. The CDR3 contains 16 residues. The germline gives CDR1 SGHTA, CDR2 FQGNSA. V lost 5 bases to trimming and J lost 3 bases, with 18 bases between them. This TCR derives from an adult with an advanced solid tumor such as melanoma, head and neck, liver or kidney cancer. The sample in question was CD4+ or CD8+ T cells sorted from blood, obtained in a trial of the OX40 agonist ivuxolimab. This chain uses TRBV7-2 with TRBJ2-3; a possible D gene is TRBD1 (7 bases). CDR3 loop: CASSPRQGGATDTQYF. The CDR3, as DNA: TGTGCCAGCAGCCCTCGACAGGGAGGAGCGACAGATACGCAGTATTTT.